The entry below describes one TCR beta chain. What it recognizes is unknown. This specimen comes from a study of cytomegalovirus exposure and HLA in healthy donors. Notes on the study in general: Evidence from a later analysis indicated that most CMV-associated TCR beta chains looked HLA-restricted. Certain indistinguishable V segments, among them TRBV6-2 and TRBV6-3, were excluded.

PCR involved 60 Vbeta and 13 Jbeta primers. The protocol was immunoSEQ multiplex PCR, while the TCRdb copy is restricted to in-frame clones and leaves out a portion. Seen here are approximately 85,000 clones, about three fifths observed once, and the top ten hold 5.5%. Each of the donors was a healthy bone marrow donor. Germline V gene data show CDR1 as LNHNV and CDR2 as YYDKDF (reference sequence). The CDR3 is 13 residues long. Trimming took 4 bases from V and 8 from J; bases not matched to a gene: 3. The TCR was taken from a woman aged 30 to 39 in good health and CMV-seropositive. The sample taken for sequencing was PBMCs. The chain joins TRBV15 to TRBJ1-2, with 11 bases aligning to TRBD1. Written as DNA, the CDR3 is TGTGCCACCAGCAAGGGACAGGGGGACGGCTACACCTTC. Protein: CATSKGQGDGYTF.